This is a list of T cell receptor beta chains from one sample in a study of blood T cells in healthy people across ages. MiXCR was run by TCRdb on the 5' RACE reads, yielding one entry per CDR3 protein. Of hundreds of thousands of distinct CDR3 sequences detected, about 56% appear once; the ten largest clones hold around 24%. Sequenced material: blood. These receptor sequences come from a man in his forties in good health. CDR3s include the opening cysteine and the closing phenylalanine or tryptophan. A D gene is named only where the DNA matches it firmly. Only some rows state a clone size, as once, few, many or a class for expanded clones.

j_gene	abundance	d_gene	v_gene	CDR3nt	CDR3aa
TRBJ1-1	once	-	TRBV19	TGTGCCAGTAGTATAGACGGCGGGGGCTACACTGAAGCTTTCTTT	CASSIDGGGYTEAFF
TRBJ2-7	few	-	TRBV6-5	TGTGCCAGCAGTTACTCGCCAACAGCCTACGAGCAGTACTTC	CASSYSPTAYEQYF
TRBJ1-2	-	-	TRBV14	TGTGCCAGCAGCCAAGGCCGGTTGGACTTGGGCTACACCTTC	CASSQGRLDLGYTF
TRBJ2-5	-	-	TRBV5-1	TGCGCCAGCAGCCCAGGGGACCAAGAGACCCAGTACTTC	CASSPGDQETQYF
TRBJ2-3	-	TRBD2	TRBV7-3	TGTGCCAGCAGCTTAATTGGTGGGACTAGCGGGGGCGGCACAGATACGCAGTATTTT	CASSLIGGTSGGGTDTQYF
TRBJ1-2	-	-	TRBV6-1	TGTGCCAGCAGTGTATCAGAGGCCAGGGGCTACACCTTC	CASSVSEARGYTF
TRBJ2-1	-	-	TRBV27	TGTGCCAGCAAAGTATCTGCCGTACAGGGGGGGTACAATGAGCAGTTCTTC	CASKVSAVQGGYNEQFF
TRBJ2-1	-	-	TRBV29-1	TGCAGCGTTGCATCGCCGGGGACTGAGCAGTTCTTC	CSVASPGTEQFF
TRBJ2-5	few	-	TRBV12-3/TRBV12-4	TGTGCCAGCAGTTTACGGCAACCGGAGACCCAGTACTTC	CASSLRQPETQYF
TRBJ2-2	-	-	TRBV6-2/TRBV6-3	TGTGCCAGCAGTTACAACGGGGGAGGCACCGGGGAGCTGTTTTTT	CASSYNGGGTGELFF
TRBJ2-5	many	-	TRBV29-1	TGCAGCGTTGATAGAAGTGACGGGACCCAGTACTTC	CSVDRSDGTQYF
TRBJ2-3	few	-	TRBV7-2	TGTGCCAGCAGCTTAAGGTCCAGTTACACAGATACGCAGTATTTT	CASSLRSSYTDTQYF
TRBJ1-2	few	TRBD1	TRBV5-5	TGTGCCAGCAGCTCCCCCACAGGGGTCTATGGCTACACCTTC	CASSSPTGVYGYTF
TRBJ2-3	-	-	TRBV7-2	TGTGCCAGCAGGTTTAGCGGTAGGGTTCCAGATACGCAGTATTTT	CASRFSGRVPDTQYF